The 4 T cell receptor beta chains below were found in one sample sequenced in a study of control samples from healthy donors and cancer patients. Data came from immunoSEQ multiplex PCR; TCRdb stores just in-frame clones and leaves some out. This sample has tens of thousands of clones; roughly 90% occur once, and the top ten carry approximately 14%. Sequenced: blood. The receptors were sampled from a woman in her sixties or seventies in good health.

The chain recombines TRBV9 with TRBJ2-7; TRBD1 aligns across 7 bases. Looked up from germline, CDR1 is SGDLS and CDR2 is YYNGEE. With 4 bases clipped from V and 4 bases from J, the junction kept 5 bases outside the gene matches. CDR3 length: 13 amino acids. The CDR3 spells CASSLTGDYEQYF. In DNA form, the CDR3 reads TGTGCCAGCAGCCTCACAGGGGATTACGAGCAGTACTTC.

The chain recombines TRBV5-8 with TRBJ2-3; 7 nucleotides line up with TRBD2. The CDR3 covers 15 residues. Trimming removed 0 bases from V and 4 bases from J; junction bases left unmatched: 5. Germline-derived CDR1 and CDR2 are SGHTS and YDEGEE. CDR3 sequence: CASSLVASGSDTQYF. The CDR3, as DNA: TGTGCCAGCAGCTTGGTGGCTAGCGGATCAGATACGCAGTATTTT.

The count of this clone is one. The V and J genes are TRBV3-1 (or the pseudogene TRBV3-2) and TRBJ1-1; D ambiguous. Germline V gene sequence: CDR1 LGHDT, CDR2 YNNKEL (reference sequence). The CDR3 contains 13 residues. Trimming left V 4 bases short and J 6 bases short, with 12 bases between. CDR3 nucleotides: TGTGCCAGCAGCCCGGACGGGCGGTCTGAAGCTTTCTTT. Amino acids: CASSPDGRSEAFF.

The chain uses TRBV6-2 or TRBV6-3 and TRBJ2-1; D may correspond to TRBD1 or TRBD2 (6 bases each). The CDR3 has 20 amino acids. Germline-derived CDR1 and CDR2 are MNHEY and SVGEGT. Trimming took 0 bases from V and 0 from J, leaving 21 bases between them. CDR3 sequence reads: CASSYSGAWGDLSSYNEQFF. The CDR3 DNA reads TGTGCCAGCAGTTACTCGGGGGCGTGGGGGGACTTAAGCTCCTACAATGAGCAGTTCTTC.